The clone carrying this T cell receptor (beta chain) came up a few times. Its cognate antigen is unknown. Using immunoSEQ multiplex PCR, the repertoire was profiled, and TCRdb retains in-frame clones only, with some absent. The sample has 20,000 to 25,000 clones; just over 70% are singletons. This sample was included in a study of a mutant IDH1 vaccine in newly diagnosed glioma. Background on the study: Beginning 4-6 weeks after radiotherapy alone, or with temozolomide cycles, vaccination took place. Earlier therapy was either radiotherapy, temozolomide, or both, and most got both.

The time point denotes: week 11, during vaccination. It was 300 ug of mutant IDH1 20-mer peptide that made up each vaccine dose, given with topical imiquimod. Newly diagnosed WHO grade 3 or 4 IDH1-mutant, ATRX-lost astrocytomas were identified in the donors. Sequencing was performed on peripheral blood mononuclear cells (PBMCs), taken from a glioma patient whose treatment included an IDH1 peptide vaccine. The clonotype was recovered from a man aged 18 to 29 with glioma. Some clones in this sample may be carry-over from other donors' samples.

CDR3 sequence reads: CASSGVVREPFF. The CDR3 DNA reads TGTGCCAGCAGCGGAGTCGTCAGGGAACCTTTCTTT. The V gene is TRBV9, the J gene TRBJ1-1; D may be TRBD1 (5 bases). This CDR3 is built from 12 residues. The V end was cut by 3 bases, the J end by 12 bases, with 15 bases between. Germline CDR1 reads SGDLS; CDR2 reads YYNGEE.